Listed below are T cell receptor beta chains from one sample, sequenced in a study of blood T cell repertoires in COVID-19. The data were produced by immunoSEQ multiplex PCR, yet TCRdb's version contains in-frame clones alone and is incomplete. The sample yields around 110,000 clones, just over 85% seen once. The source material was peripheral blood. The source of these receptors is a man aged 35-49 years with acute or convalescent COVID-19. The CDR3 runs from the conserved cysteine through the conserved F or W. A D gene is named only where the DNA matches it firmly. The size field is filled for only some rows; it gives once, few, many or a size class.

clone size	V gene	D gene	J gene	CDR3 DNA	CDR3 protein
-	TRBV2	TRBD1	TRBJ2-3	TGTGCCACCTTGACAGGGGGTACAGATACGCAGTATTTT	CATLTGGTDTQYF
once	TRBV30	-	TRBJ1-6	TGTGCCTGGAGCCGGGAGCGGATTTCACCCCTCCACTTT	CAWSRERISPLHF
many	TRBV7-2	TRBD2	TRBJ2-1	TGTGCCAGCAGCTTAGCTCTAGCGGGTGAGCAGTTCTTC	CASSLALAGEQFF
-	TRBV3-1/TRBV3-2	-	TRBJ2-5	TGTGCCAGCAGCCAAGCTAGCTTAGAGACCCAGTACTTC	CASSQASLETQYF
-	TRBV7-6	-	TRBJ1-6	TGTGCCAGCAGCAGAGAAAATTCACCCCTCCACTTT	CASSRENSPLHF
-	TRBV5-1	-	TRBJ2-4	TGCGCCAGCAGCTCAGGACTTATTCAGTACTTC	CASSSGLIQYF
-	TRBV29-1	TRBD1	TRBJ1-5	TGCAGCGTTCGGACAGGGGGCAATCAGCCCCAGCATTTT	CSVRTGGNQPQHF
-	TRBV11-3	TRBD1	TRBJ1-3	TGTGCCAGTAGCGCGGCGACAGGGGCTGGAAACACCATATATTTT	CASSAATGAGNTIYF
-	TRBV30	-	TRBJ1-5	TGTGCCTGGTCCAACGGGAGGGGAAGTCAGCCCCAGCATTTT	CAWSNGRGSQPQHF
-	TRBV11-3	-	TRBJ1-1	TGTGCCAGCAGCTTAGATTCCCACGGCACTGAAGCTTTCTTT	CASSLDSHGTEAFF
-	TRBV28	-	TRBJ2-4	TGTGCCAGCAGTATCCCGAGCAGGGGCAAAAACATTCAGTACTTC	CASSIPSRGKNIQYF
-	TRBV7-9	-	TRBJ1-1	TGTGCCAGCAGCCCCGAGTGGAACACTGAAGCTTTCTTT	CASSPEWNTEAFF
-	TRBV10-3	TRBD1	TRBJ1-1	TGTGCCATTTCCGGGACAGGGAACACTGAAGCTTTCTTT	CAISGTGNTEAFF
-	TRBV30	-	TRBJ2-5	TGTGCCTGGAGCCCCGTCCAAGAGACCCAGTACTTC	CAWSPVQETQYF